Following are 30 T cell receptor beta chains from one sample sequenced in a study of CD8 T cells in Susac syndrome. About 0.5 to 1 ug RNA was reverse transcribed with random hexamers. MiXCR, applied by TCRdb to the immunoSEQ multiplex PCR reads, yields one record per CDR3 protein. The table shows 100,000 to 150,000 distinct CDR3 sequences, with 85% to 95% occurring only once. The sequencing input was CD8+ T cells from PBMCs. The receptors come from a human donor with Susac syndrome.

V gene TRBV27 combines with J gene TRBJ2-3; 9 bases line up with TRBD2. CDR3 size: 18 residues. V lost 4 bases, J lost 0 bases, and 11 bases stayed unmatched. The germline gives CDR1 MNHEY, CDR2 SMNVEV (reference sequence). The CDR3 DNA sequence: TGTGCCAGCAGTTCGATATTCAAGACTAGCGGAAGCACAGATACGCAGTATTTT. Encoded protein: CASSSIFKTSGSTDTQYF.

The chain has TRBV11-2 and TRBJ2-6; perhaps TRBD2 as D (5 bases). Deletions cut 5 bases from V and 0 bases from J, with 14 bases between. The CDR3 sequence is 17 residues long. Germline loops: CDR1 SGHAT, CDR2 FQNNGV. The CDR3 coding sequence is TGTGCCAGCAGCCCCACCGGGGTGCCCTCTGGGGCCAACGTCCTGACTTTC. Protein: CASSPTGVPSGANVLTF.

The rearrangement uses TRBV6-5 and TRBJ2-1; D remains ambiguous. The CDR3 runs 12 residues. Germline V gene lookup returns CDR1 MNHEY and CDR2 SVGAGI. The V gene lost 4 bases and the J gene lost 6 bases, with 7 bases spanning the gap. In DNA, the CDR3 is TGTGCCAGCAGTTCCACACCCAATGAGCAGTTCTTC. Translated, it gives CASSSTPNEQFF.

The gene calls are TRBV29-1 and TRBJ2-5, with D possibly TRBD2 on 6 matching bases. This CDR3 is 12 amino acids long. Germline lookup yields CDR1 SQVTM and CDR2 ANQGSEA. V was cut by 7 bases and J by 1 base, with 10 bases left in between. CDR3 amino acids: CSALTSQETQYF. Written as DNA, the CDR3 is TGCAGCGCTTTGACTAGCCAAGAGACCCAGTACTTC.

The rearrangement joins TRBV9 to TRBJ1-2; D ambiguous. Trimming removed 0 bases from V and 5 bases from J, with 8 bases in between. CDR3 length equals 13 residues. The germline CDR1 and CDR2 sequences are SGDLS and YYNGEE. The DNA of the CDR3 is TGTGCCAGCAGCGTAGATCCCGCGTATGGCTACACCTTC. This gives the protein CASSVDPAYGYTF.

The chain carries TRBV29-1 and TRBJ2-3; 9 nucleotides align to TRBD1. Germline V gives CDR1 SQVTM, CDR2 ANQGSEA. The CDR3 runs to 12 residues. J gave up 8 bases and V 1 base, and 1 base lay outside the gene matches. This chain's CDR3 is CSVEGQGVTQYF. The CDR3 DNA is TGCAGCGTTGAAGGACAGGGGGTTACGCAGTATTTT.

The DNA of the CDR3 is TGTGCCAGTATGGAGTGGGGCGAGCAGTACTTC. Translation: CASMEWGEQYF. This rearrangement joins TRBV19 to TRBJ2-7; D gene uncertain. This CDR3 has 11 residues. Trimming removed 7 bases at V and 6 bases at J, with 10 bases between. The germline CDR1 and CDR2 sequences are LNHDA and SQIVND (reference sequence). The full variable domain, completed using reference TRBV19 and TRBJ2-7, is DGGITQSPKYLFRKEGQNVTLSCEQNLNHDAMYWYRQDPGQGLRLIYYSQIVNDFQKGDIAEGYSVSREKKESFPLTVTSAQKNPTAFYLCASMEWGEQYFGPGTRLTVT.

The chain employs TRBV3-1 and TRBJ2-7, with 7 positions matching TRBD2. The CDR3 has 14 amino acids. Germline V gives CDR1 LGHDT, CDR2 YNNKEL (reference sequence). The ends lost 4 bases at V and 4 bases at J; junction bases unmatched: 7. The DNA for the CDR3 is TGTGCCAGCAGCCTCGGGACTAAAGGATACGAGCAGTACTTC. Residues: CASSLGTKGYEQYF.

The V gene is TRBV20-1, the J gene TRBJ2-7, with a possible D match to TRBD2 (6 bases). The CDR3 is 15 amino acids. In germline, CDR1 is DFQATT, CDR2 SNEGSKA (reference sequence). The V gene lost 0 bases and the J gene lost 2 bases, with 14 bases spanning the gap. The CDR3 DNA follows: TGCAGTGCTAGAGATCAGGCTAGCGTCGCCTACGAGCAGTACTTC. This sequence encodes CSARDQASVAYEQYF.

This chain connects TRBV4-1 to TRBJ2-7; TRBD1 agrees at 8 bases. The trim removed 0 bases at V and 4 bases at J, leaving 5 bases unmatched. This CDR3 is built from 15 residues. CDR1 and CDR2 (germline): MGHRA, YSYEKL. The CDR3: CASSQDRTGTYEQYF. The CDR3 nucleotides are TGCGCCAGCAGCCAAGATCGGACAGGGACGTACGAGCAGTACTTC.

The V and J genes are TRBV2 and TRBJ1-6; D remains ambiguous. Per germline, CDR1 SNHLY and CDR2 FYNNEI. Between the trimmed V and J ends, which lost 7 bases and 0 bases, there was a span of 10 bases. The CDR3 is 15 residues long. CDR3 nucleotide sequence: TGTGCCAGCATCCCCCGGGTCTCCTATAATTCACCCCTCCACTTT. Protein: CASIPRVSYNSPLHF.

This sequence joins TRBV4-3 and TRBJ1-2; 7 nucleotides match TRBD1. The junction had 10 bases not matched to a gene; V was cut back by 1 base and J by 8 bases. The germline V gene encodes CDR1 LGHNA and CDR2 YSLEER. The CDR3 loop spans 15 amino acids. The CDR3 DNA sequence: TGCGCCAGCAGCCAAGTCATCAGGGACAGTTACGGCTACACCTTC. Translation: CASSQVIRDSYGYTF.

The sample holds one count of this clonotype. The V and J genes are TRBV6-2 or TRBV6-3 and TRBJ2-1, with 9 bases matching TRBD2. The CDR3 has 16 residues. Germline trimming cut 6 bases from V and 4 bases from J; bases unmatched to any gene: 10. CDR1 and CDR2 (germline): MNHEY, SVGEGT. CDR3 in amino acids: CASSYGTSLIYNEQFF. CDR3 bases: TGTGCCAGCAGCTACGGGACTAGCCTAATTTACAATGAGCAGTTCTTC.

V gene TRBV13 combines with J gene TRBJ2-5, with 7 bases lining up with TRBD2. Trimming cost V 0 bases and J 2 bases; bases outside gene matches: 9. The germline V gene has CDR1 PRHDT and CDR2 FYEKMQ (reference sequence). There are 17 residues in the CDR3. This CDR3 is CASSLGGLAAHQETQYF. In DNA, the CDR3 is TGTGCCAGCAGCTTAGGGGGGCTAGCGGCTCATCAAGAGACCCAGTACTTC.

The chain uses TRBV12-3 or TRBV12-4 and TRBJ2-1; possibly TRBD2 for D (6 bases). V gave up 5 bases and J gave up 7 bases, with 12 bases separating them. The CDR3 has 13 amino acids. This chain's CDR3 is CASSLGRGNEQFF. The CDR3 coding sequence is TGTGCCAGCAGTCTGGGACGGGGGAATGAGCAGTTCTTC.

This chain connects TRBV12-3 or TRBV12-4 to TRBJ2-3; D ambiguous. This CDR3 is 14 amino acids long. Trimming stripped 1 base from V and 3 bases from J, with 8 bases between. The chain's CDR3 is CASSLGSHTDTQYF. In DNA form, the CDR3 reads TGTGCCAGCAGTTTAGGGTCTCATACAGATACGCAGTATTTT.

This clonotype was detected only once. The chain employs TRBV6-5 and TRBJ1-5; D is ambiguous. Trimming took off 0 bases at V and 3 bases at J, with 9 bases between the two ends. CDR1 is MNHEY, CDR2 SVGAGI, per germline. The CDR3 totals 15 residues. CDR3 protein: CASSYSVGSNQPQHF. CDR3 DNA: TGTGCCAGCAGTTACTCGGTCGGTTCCAATCAGCCCCAGCATTTT.

V usage is TRBV27 and J usage is TRBJ2-1; 7 positions agree with TRBD2. The CDR3 consists of 12 residues. J was trimmed by 9 bases and V by 4 bases; bases with no gene match: 3. Germline-derived CDR1 and CDR2 are MNHEY and SMNVEV (reference sequence). CDR3 amino acids: CASSWGGVEQFF. DNA of the CDR3: TGTGCCAGCAGTTGGGGGGGGGTTGAGCAGTTCTTC.

This chain connects TRBV27 to TRBJ2-4, with 7 nucleotides matching TRBD2. The CDR3 totals 15 residues. V was pared by 4 bases and J by 6 bases, with 9 bases of the junction left unmatched. CDR1 MNHEY and CDR2 SMNVEV come from the germline V gene (reference sequence). CDR3 in DNA: TGTGCCAGCAGTTGGGGGGGGAAAGCTGGAAACATTCAGTACTTC. It translates to CASSWGGKAGNIQYF.

The gene calls are TRBV4-1 and TRBJ2-1; 9 bases align to TRBD2. Germline values: CDR1 MGHRA, CDR2 YSYEKL. V was clipped by 3 bases and J by 9 bases; unmatched bases: 15. The CDR3 loop spans 17 amino acids. The CDR3 sequence is CASSHTARLAASVEQFF. Written as DNA, the CDR3 is TGCGCCAGCAGCCATACCGCCCGACTAGCGGCTAGTGTTGAGCAGTTCTTC.

This rearrangement joins TRBV29-1 to TRBJ2-5, with D tentatively TRBD1 or TRBD2 (5 bases each). The CDR3 contains 15 residues. With 3 bases removed from V and 3 bases from J, the gap between germline ends came to 17 bases. From germline, CDR1 is SQVTM and CDR2 ANQGSEA. DNA for the CDR3: TGCAGCGTTGATTTGGGGGATAGGGCCAAAGAGACCCAGTACTTC. The encoded protein is CSVDLGDRAKETQYF. Filled out from reference TRBV29-1 and TRBJ2-5, the complete variable domain reads SAVISQKPSRDICQRGTSLTIQCQVDSQVTMMFWYRQQPGQSLTLIATANQGSEATYESGFVIDKFPISRPNLTFSTLTVSNMSPEDSSIYLCSVDLGDRAKETQYFGPGTRLLVL.

The rearrangement uses TRBV7-7 and TRBJ2-2; possible D gene TRBD2, 6 bases. Germline V gene data show CDR1 as SSHAT and CDR2 as FNYEAQ (reference sequence). Trimming removed 4 bases from V and 5 bases from J, with 17 bases in between. The CDR3 is 16 amino acids. CDR3 amino acids: CASSSPSGAGTGELFF. In DNA, the CDR3 is TGTGCCAGCAGCTCCCCGTCCGGGGCGGGGACCGGGGAGCTGTTTTTT.

The chain couples TRBV29-1 to TRBJ1-1, with D possibly being TRBD1 (5 bases). Trimming stripped 7 bases from V and 4 bases from J, with 10 bases between. The CDR3 totals 11 residues. The V gene's germline CDR1 is SQVTM and CDR2 ANQGSEA. The CDR3 protein is CSDRRGTEAFF. CDR3 bases: TGCAGCGACCGTAGGGGCACTGAAGCTTTCTTT.

V usage is TRBV5-4 and J usage is TRBJ2-7, with D unresolved. The CDR3 totals 14 residues. The germline V gene has CDR1 SGHNT and CDR2 YYREEE (reference sequence). The germline V and J ends were trimmed by 4 bases and 2 bases, with 13 bases remaining between them. The CDR3 bases are TGTGCCAGCAGCCCCCAGGACCGAACCTACGAGCAGTACTTC. Translation gives CASSPQDRTYEQYF.

This chain uses TRBV5-5 with TRBJ2-1, with TRBD2 matching over 8 bases. Germline V gene lookup returns CDR1 SGHKS and CDR2 YYEKEE (reference sequence). The CDR3 totals 15 residues. The V and J ends lost 0 bases and 8 bases, in that order; junction bases with no gene match: 7. CDR3 sequence (DNA): TGTGCCAGCAGCTTGGACGGGGGGGCTATCGATGAGCAGTTCTTC. Its translation: CASSLDGGAIDEQFF.

This sequence joins TRBV6-5 and TRBJ1-2, with D uncertain. Trimming pared 7 bases from V and 5 bases from J, leaving 14 bases between. CDR3 length equals 13 residues. Germline values: CDR1 MNHEY, CDR2 SVGAGI. In DNA form, the CDR3 reads TGTGCCAGCACCAAGGACCCGAGTTATGGCTACACCTTC. Translation: CASTKDPSYGYTF.

In this sample, this clonotype turned up a few times. The chain is built from TRBV29-1 and TRBJ1-2; D may be TRBD1 (5 bases). Per the germline V gene, CDR1 is SQVTM and CDR2 is ANQGSEA. The CDR3 loop spans 12 amino acids. Deletions cut 3 bases from V and 1 base from J, with 6 bases between. CDR3: CSVERGNYGYTF. CDR3 DNA: TGCAGCGTTGAGAGGGGTAACTATGGCTACACCTTC.

J is TRBJ1-2 and V is TRBV19, with D hard to call. CDR3 length: 13 amino acids. CDR1 is LNHDA, CDR2 SQIVND, per germline (reference sequence). V dropped 5 bases and J dropped 6 bases, with 13 bases sitting between them. CDR3 DNA sequence: TGTGCCAGTAGTCCCACGATCGGGAATGGCTACACCTTC. This encodes CASSPTIGNGYTF.

This rearrangement joins TRBV7-2 to TRBJ2-7, with TRBD2 identical over 9 bases. The CDR3 runs 16 residues. The germline V gene encodes CDR1 SGHTA and CDR2 FQGNSA. J gave up 3 bases and V 5 bases, and 11 bases lay outside the gene matches. CDR3 loop: CASSPGLAVGFYEQYF. The CDR3 nucleotides are TGTGCCAGCAGCCCGGGACTAGCCGTCGGTTTCTACGAGCAGTACTTC.

This clonotype was seen just once. The chain joins TRBV27 to TRBJ1-1; unclear D gene. V was clipped by 3 bases and J by 3 bases, with 14 bases between them. The length of the CDR3 is 15 residues. The germline V gene has CDR1 MNHEY and CDR2 SMNVEV (reference sequence). CDR3 protein: CASSFMASEDTEAFF. The DNA of the CDR3 is TGTGCCAGCAGTTTCATGGCGTCGGAGGACACTGAAGCTTTCTTT.